The 17 T cell receptor beta chains given below trace back to one sample, sequenced in a study of radiotherapy plus CTLA-4 blockade in lung cancer. Profiled with immunoSEQ multiplex PCR; TCRdb holds only in-frame clones, not every one. The sample has around 45,000 clones, 55% to 80% seen once. The input for sequencing was peripheral blood, taken from a patient treated with radiotherapy plus ipilimumab. The receptor source for this set is a human donor with non-small cell lung cancer who had a complete response to radiotherapy plus ipilimumab.

The chain links TRBV5-1 to TRBJ2-1; D is ambiguous. Germline-derived CDR1 and CDR2 are SGHRS and YFSETQ. Deletions cut 0 bases from V and 4 bases from J, with 5 bases between. The CDR3 spans 13 residues. CDR3 amino acids: CASSLGQYNEQFF. The CDR3 nucleotides are TGCGCCAGCAGCTTGGGACAATACAATGAGCAGTTCTTC. Combining the CDR3 with reference TRBV5-1 and TRBJ2-1 gives the whole variable domain KAGVTQTPRYLIKTRGQQVTLSCSPISGHRSVSWYQQTPGQGLQFLFEYFSETQRNKGNFPGRFSGRQFSNSRSEMNVSTLELGDSALYLCASSLGQYNEQFFGPGTRLTVL.

CDR3 sequence reads: CASSDGNRGHEKLFF. In DNA, the CDR3 is TGTGCCAGCAGCGATGGGAACAGGGGGCATGAAAAACTGTTTTTT. V is TRBV2 and J is TRBJ1-4; 9 bases agree with TRBD1. The junction had 8 bases not matched to a gene; V was cut back by 6 bases and J by 6 bases. Germline CDR1 SNHLY, CDR2 FYNNEI. There are 15 residues in the CDR3.

This clone was observed a single time. The germline gene is not matched at one end of the junction; a read error may be the cause. The V call is TRBV6-5, the J call TRBJ1-2; D possibly corresponds to TRBD1 (6 bases). Germline CDR1 and CDR2: MNHEY and SVGAGI. This CDR3 has 15 residues. CDR3 sequence: CASSYWDKRNYGHTF. In DNA form, the CDR3 reads TGTGCCAGCAGTTACTGGGACAAACGAAACTATGGCCACACCTTC.

This chain connects TRBV28 to TRBJ2-7; TRBD1 matches at 11 bases. The CDR3 contains 16 residues. The V gene's germline CDR1 is MDHEN and CDR2 SYDVKM. The V gene end was trimmed by 5 bases and the J gene end by 6 bases; junction bases not matched to a gene: 12. DNA for the CDR3: TGTGCCAGCAGTCCTCCCTTAGGGACAGGGGGTCTCGAGCAGTACTTC. Its protein is CASSPPLGTGGLEQYF.

The rearrangement links TRBV5-8 to TRBJ2-7; D is perhaps TRBD1 (6 bases). V was clipped by 5 bases and J by 2 bases, with 20 bases between them. Germline assignment: CDR1 SGHTS and CDR2 YDEGEE. The CDR3 covers 16 residues. This CDR3 reads CASSRAGQSRPYEQYF. The CDR3 coding sequence is TGTGCCAGCAGTCGTGCTGGACAGAGCCGACCCTACGAGCAGTACTTC.

J is TRBJ2-1 and V is TRBV9, with D perhaps TRBD2 (6 bases). Between the trimmed V and J ends, which lost 1 base and 2 bases, there was a span of 10 bases. There are 15 residues in the CDR3. Per the germline V gene, CDR1 is SGDLS and CDR2 is YYNGEE. CDR3 DNA sequence: TGTGCCAGCAGCGTATCGGGGGATACCTACAATGAGCAGTTCTTC. It codes for CASSVSGDTYNEQFF.

This clone was picked up one time. V usage is TRBV27 and J usage is TRBJ1-6, with 7 bases that match TRBD1. This CDR3 is 16 amino acids long. The junction had 8 bases not matched to a gene; V was cut back by 5 bases and J by 4 bases. Germline CDR1 MNHEY, CDR2 SMNVEV (reference sequence). The chain's CDR3 is CASSPEGARYNSPLHF. The CDR3 DNA follows: TGTGCCAGCAGTCCAGAGGGGGCGCGTTATAATTCACCCCTCCACTTT.

The rearrangement joins TRBV6-5 to TRBJ1-1; possible D gene TRBD1, 6 bases. CDR1 is MNHEY, CDR2 SVGAGI, per germline. This CDR3 comprises 14 residues. V was pared by 5 bases and J by 3 bases, with 13 bases between. CDR3 in DNA: TGTGCCAGCAGTCCGGGACAATACTACACTGAAGCTTTCTTT. Protein sequence: CASSPGQYYTEAFF.

This chain uses TRBV9 with TRBJ1-2; 7 bases are a match to TRBD1. Germline trimming cut 4 bases from V and 4 bases from J; bases unmatched to any gene: 13. This CDR3 spans 16 amino acids. Germline CDR1 reads SGDLS; CDR2 reads YYNGEE. CDR3 sequence reads: CASSPRLEGGSYGYTF. The CDR3 region has the DNA TGTGCCAGCAGCCCCCGCCTGGAAGGGGGCAGCTATGGCTACACCTTC.

The chain uses TRBV27 and TRBJ2-7; 7 nucleotides align to TRBD2. V was pared by 5 bases and J by 3 bases, with 10 bases of the junction left unmatched. The germline gives CDR1 MNHEY, CDR2 SMNVEV (reference sequence). This CDR3 contains 15 residues. The CDR3 region is CASSPSSAGDYEQYF. The CDR3 DNA follows: TGTGCCAGCAGTCCCTCTTCGGCGGGGGACTACGAGCAGTACTTC.

This clone appeared a few times. The V gene is TRBV6-1, the J gene TRBJ1-2, with D possibly matching TRBD1 (6 bases). Germline V lookup: CDR1 MNHNS, CDR2 SASEGT. V gave up 3 bases and J gave up 3 bases, with 11 bases separating them. The CDR3 extends over 14 amino acids. CDR3 loop: CASSEGHWDYGYTF. CDR3 DNA sequence: TGTGCCAGCAGTGAGGGACATTGGGACTATGGCTACACCTTC.

The V gene is TRBV5-1, the J gene TRBJ2-1; 8 bases are shared with TRBD1. CDR3 size: 14 residues. V shed 3 bases and J 8 bases; nucleotides not matched to a gene: 7. Germline CDR1 is SGHRS and CDR2 is YFSETQ. The CDR3 spells CASSYRGAEDEQFF. CDR3 nucleotide sequence: TGCGCCAGCAGCTACAGGGGGGCGGAAGATGAGCAGTTCTTC.

This chain connects TRBV30 to TRBJ1-1, with D perhaps TRBD1 (5 bases). Trimming took off 5 bases at V and 5 bases at J, with 15 bases between the two ends. CDR3 length equals 13 residues. The germline V gene encodes CDR1 GTSNPN and CDR2 SVGIG (reference sequence). In DNA form, the CDR3 reads TGTGCCTGGGGTTGGGGGGTTAGGACTGAAGCTTTCTTT. The encoded protein is CAWGWGVRTEAFF. Full variable domain (rest looked up from reference TRBV30 and TRBJ1-1): SQTIHQWPATLVQPVGSPLSLECTVEGTSNPNLYWYRQAAGRGLQLLFYSVGIGQISSEVPQNLSASRPQDRQFILSSKKLLLSDSGFYLCAWGWGVRTEAFFGQGTRLTVV.

The table lists this clone with a count of one. This chain links TRBV7-3 with TRBJ2-3; 11 bases are shared with TRBD2. V dropped 1 base and J dropped 2; count of bases not matched to a gene: 2. The CDR3 consists of 16 residues. The germline gives CDR1 SGHTA, CDR2 FQGTGA. The CDR3 nucleotides read TGTGCCAGCAGCTTAATAGCGGGAGGGTTCACAGATACGCAGTATTTT. The encoded protein is CASSLIAGGFTDTQYF.

The V and J genes are TRBV7-9 and TRBJ2-3, with 13 bases that match TRBD2. V lost 1 base and J lost 5; bases outside the gene matches: 6. The CDR3 has 17 residues. From germline, CDR1 is SEHNR and CDR2 FQNEAQ (reference sequence). The CDR3 bases are TGTGCCAGCAGCTTAGGACTAGCGGGGGGTAATCAAGATACGCAGTATTTT. Translating gives CASSLGLAGGNQDTQYF.

V gene TRBV12-2 combines with J gene TRBJ2-2; TRBD2 reflects the table's D call only, with no check against the DNA. TRBV12-2 counts as a pseudogene. The CDR3 runs to 16 residues. The DNA of the CDR3 is TGTGCAAGTCGCTTCAGGACTAGCGAGAACACCGGGGAGCTGTTTTTT. Amino acid sequence: CASRFRTSENTGELFF.

The genes are TRBV7-8 and TRBJ1-5; 9 bases are shared with TRBD1. J lost 0 bases, V lost 2 bases, and 5 bases had no gene match. Germline CDR1 and CDR2: SGHVS and FQNEAQ. CDR3 length equals 17 residues. The CDR3: CASSLRGQGYSNQPQHF. CDR3 nucleotides: TGTGCCAGCAGCTTACGCGGACAGGGGTATAGCAATCAGCCCCAGCATTTT.